Described below is a single T cell receptor (beta chain) sequence and its context. This clonotype has a handful of counts. What this receptor recognizes is not known. Base qualities are not recorded, but no much larger clone differs from it by a single base. A patient counted as having stable Graves' hyperthyroidism if no progression to ophthalmopathy occurred over 18 months of follow-up. Hyperthyroidism patients were aged 18 to 65 years and newly diagnosed, with disease duration of less than 2 months. Patients with uncontrolled infections, other autoimmune diseases, pregnancy or lactation were excluded. Diagnoses were based on clinical symptoms, serum thyroxine and TRAb, thyroid ultrasound and orbital computed tomography. PBMCs were isolated from approximately 10 ml of fresh peripheral blood by Ficoll-Paque density gradient centrifugation. Trizol reagent was used to extract total RNA, and RNA quality was then checked on an Agilent 2100 Bioanalyzer.

The TCR beta CDR3 regions were amplified from RNA transcripts. A first-round RT-PCR of the TCR CDR3 used the HTBI primer set with the Qiagen OneStep RT-PCR kit. Libraries were constructed in a second round of multiplex PCR, after which size selection and purification were performed. Libraries were sequenced paired-end with 100 bp reads on an Illumina HiSeq2000. On the authors' methods: SOAPnuke was used to process the raw data, removing reads that contained adapters or uncalled bases, had a mean Phred below 15, or lacked an exact match to the constant primer or identifier. High-quality paired reads were merged with COPE v1.2.5, and unique nucleotide sequences were defined as clonotypes. Clonotypes were aligned to IMGT TRBV, TRBD and TRBJ reference segments using MiTCR v1.1. Only V-J combinations with frequency above 0.0001, covering roughly 99% of repertoires, were analysed. The TCS score was defined as the ratio of F50 (clonal expansion) to E x V (chaos), calculated using BLOSUM62-based TCRdist between CDR3 peptides within each V-J. Welch's t-statistics and random forest reduced approximately 520 V-J features to fewer than 15, which were used in a naive Bayes classifier (R e1071). TCRdb reprocessing: public reads trimmed at Q25 with fastp, clones called with MiXCR, in-frame beta chains kept. All rows with the same CDR3 protein become a single entry with the most common DNA and genes. The authors' filters were not applied to this entry. Within this sample are some 740,000 distinct CDR3 sequences, with about 15% of them counted one time only. The ten largest clonotypes hold 10% to 13% of the sample.

The data derive from a study of T cells in Graves' hyperthyroidism and ophthalmopathy (dated by TCRdb to 2018 to 2020). Describing the broader study: Peripheral blood was sampled at the time of initial diagnosis, prior to any treatment. The paper reports TCR Vbeta CDR3 sequencing of roughly 140 peripheral blood samples: 40 or so ophthalmopathy, fewer than 80 hyperthyroidism and some 17 progressor patients. To identify distinguishing TCR V-J signatures, a discovery cohort of 100 or so patients was used, comprising some 45 with Graves' ophthalmopathy and under 60 with stable Graves' hyperthyroidism. The 90 to 100 discovery patients were randomly split 7:3 into training and test sets. After sampling, hyperthyroidism patients received methimazole starting at 30 mg daily, and ophthalmopathy patients received high-dose intravenous methylprednisolone. Thyroid tissue and blood T-cell repertoires from several Graves' hyperthyroidism patients were also compared in the study. Prospective prediction of ophthalmopathy was tested in an independent validation cohort of fewer than 20 hyperthyroidism patients and approximately 17 patients who later progressed to ophthalmopathy. Study-wide conclusions, independent of this receptor: A 13 V-J signature model separated ophthalmopathy from stable hyperthyroidism, with nearly 90% sensitivity and 81.08% specificity in cross-validation and 80%/75% in testing. Most expanded thyroid clonotypes (frequency above 0.001) were also found in blood, which suggests that blood repertoires may mirror thyroid immune responses. No statistical method was used to set the sample size in advance, and investigators knew the group allocation. In validation, the model predicted progression to ophthalmopathy a median of about 6.8 months before onset, with approximately 68% sensitivity and roughly 77% specificity.

Trimming removed 4 bases from V and 7 bases from J, leaving 14 bases between the germline ends. Counted from cysteine to phenylalanine, this CDR3 has 13 amino acids. The DNA shown is the 39-base CDR3, in frame from base 1. The germline V gene (reference sequence) gives CDR1 as SEHNR and CDR2 as FQNEAQ. Recombination connected TRBV7-9 to TRBJ2-7; the D segment cannot be called with confidence. This TCR was recovered from a woman under 30 with Graves' hyperthyroidism. Material for sequencing was blood. The DNA is as follows: TGTGCCAGCAGCTCCCCCCCCGGACGGGAGCAGTACTTC. It translates as CASSSPPGREQYF.